This T cell receptor (beta chain) was retrieved from a study of regulatory T cells in long-lasting Graves disease. Germline values: CDR1 KGHSH, CDR2 LQKENI. The CDR3 has 14 amino acids. The V gene end was trimmed by 4 bases and the J gene end by 5 bases; junction bases not matched to a gene: 5. As regards this clonotype: Its antigen is as yet unknown.

Time point meaning: persistent/refractory GD, antithyroid drugs over 5 years with positive TRAb. There was RNA extracted from PBMCs, and the TCR library was made from it. Study results and caveats: Favoring TRBV28, TRBJ1-2 and TRBJ2-5 was a feature seen in persistent disease. Persistent patients shared some 2,500 public clonotypes among themselves. Newly diagnosed patients shared fewer, at some 970.

Both iRepertoire HTBI primers and Arm-PCR of CDR3 regions were used to build the TCR beta libraries. The authors' processing: Taken together, the samples had around 66 TRBV and roughly 15 TRBJ segments identified. TCRdb passed the multiplex PCR reads through MiXCR, listing each CDR3 protein once. The V and J calls were not made by the authors but by TCRdb's processing. Among roughly 500,000 distinct CDR3 sequences listed, 22% were seen once. Here the sequenced sample was peripheral blood mononuclear cells (PBMCs), taken when the disease was refractory, from a patient treated with antithyroid drugs. The sequence derives from a female donor with Graves disease. V usage is TRBV18 and J usage is TRBJ1-1; 9 bases align to TRBD1. DNA of the CDR3: TGTGCCAGCTCACGACAGGGGGTAAGAACTGAAGCTTTCTTT. Protein product: CASSRQGVRTEAFF.